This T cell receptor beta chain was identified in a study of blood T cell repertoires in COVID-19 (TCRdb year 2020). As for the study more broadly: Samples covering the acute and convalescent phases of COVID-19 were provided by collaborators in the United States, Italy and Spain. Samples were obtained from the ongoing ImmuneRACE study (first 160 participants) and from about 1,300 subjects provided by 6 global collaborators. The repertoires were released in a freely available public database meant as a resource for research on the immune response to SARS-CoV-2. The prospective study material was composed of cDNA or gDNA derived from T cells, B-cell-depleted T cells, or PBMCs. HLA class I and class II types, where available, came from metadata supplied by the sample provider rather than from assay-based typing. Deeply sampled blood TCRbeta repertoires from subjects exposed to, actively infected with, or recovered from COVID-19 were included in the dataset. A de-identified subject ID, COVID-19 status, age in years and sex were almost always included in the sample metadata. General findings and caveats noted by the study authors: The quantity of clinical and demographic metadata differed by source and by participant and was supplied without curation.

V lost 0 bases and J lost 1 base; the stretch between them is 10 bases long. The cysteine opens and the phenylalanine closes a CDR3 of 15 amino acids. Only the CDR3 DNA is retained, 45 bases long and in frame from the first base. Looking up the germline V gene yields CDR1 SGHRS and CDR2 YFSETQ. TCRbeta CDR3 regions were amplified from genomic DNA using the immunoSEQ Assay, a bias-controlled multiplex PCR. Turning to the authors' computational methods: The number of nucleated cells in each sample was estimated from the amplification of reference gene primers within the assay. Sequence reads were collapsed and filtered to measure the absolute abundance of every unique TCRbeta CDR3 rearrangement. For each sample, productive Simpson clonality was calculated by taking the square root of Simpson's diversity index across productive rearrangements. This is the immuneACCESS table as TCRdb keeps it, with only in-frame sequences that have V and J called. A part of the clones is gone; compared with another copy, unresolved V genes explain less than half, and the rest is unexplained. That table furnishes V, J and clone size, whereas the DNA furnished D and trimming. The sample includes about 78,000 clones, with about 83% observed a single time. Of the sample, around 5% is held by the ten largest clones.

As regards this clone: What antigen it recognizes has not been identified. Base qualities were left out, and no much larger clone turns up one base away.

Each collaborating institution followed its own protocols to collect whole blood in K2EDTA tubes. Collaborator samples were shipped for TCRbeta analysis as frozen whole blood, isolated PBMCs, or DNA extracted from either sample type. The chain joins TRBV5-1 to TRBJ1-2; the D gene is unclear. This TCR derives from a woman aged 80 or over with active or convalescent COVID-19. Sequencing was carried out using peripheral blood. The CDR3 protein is CASSLAVAVNYGYTF. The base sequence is TGCGCCAGCAGCTTGGCCGTTGCGGTTAACTATGGCTACACCTTC.